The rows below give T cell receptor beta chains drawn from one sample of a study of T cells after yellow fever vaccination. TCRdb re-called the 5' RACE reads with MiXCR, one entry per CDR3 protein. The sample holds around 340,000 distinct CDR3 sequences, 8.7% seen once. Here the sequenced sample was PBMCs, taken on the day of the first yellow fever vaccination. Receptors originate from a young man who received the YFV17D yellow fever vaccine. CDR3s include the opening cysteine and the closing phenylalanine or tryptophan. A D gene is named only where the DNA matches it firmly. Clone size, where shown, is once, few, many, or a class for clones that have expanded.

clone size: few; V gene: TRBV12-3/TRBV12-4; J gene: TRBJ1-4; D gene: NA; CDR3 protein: CASSLTGNQEKLFF; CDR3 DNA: TGTGCCAGCAGTTTAACAGGGAACCAGGAAAAACTGTTTTTT
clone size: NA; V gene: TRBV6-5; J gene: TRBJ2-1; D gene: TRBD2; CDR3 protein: CASSYSSGGAIEQFF; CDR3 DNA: TGTGCCAGCAGTTACTCGAGCGGGGGGGCCATTGAGCAGTTCTTC
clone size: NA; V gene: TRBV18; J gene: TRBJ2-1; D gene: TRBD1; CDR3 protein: CASSPIRDRGGFNWPISYNEQFF; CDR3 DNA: TGTGCCAGCTCACCAATAAGGGACAGGGGGGGCTTTAACTGGCCGATCTCCTACAATGAGCAGTTCTTC
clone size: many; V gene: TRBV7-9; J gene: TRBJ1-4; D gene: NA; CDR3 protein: CAIDDLNEKLFF; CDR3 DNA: TGTGCCATCGATGATCTTAATGAAAAACTGTTTTTT
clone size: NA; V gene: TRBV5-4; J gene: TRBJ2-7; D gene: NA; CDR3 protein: CASSYGSSPEQYF; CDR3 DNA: TGTGCCAGCAGCTACGGGTCCTCCCCTGAGCAGTACTTC
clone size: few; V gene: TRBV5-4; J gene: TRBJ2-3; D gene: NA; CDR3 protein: CASSFGLSVSGTDTQYF; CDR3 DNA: TGTGCCAGCAGCTTTGGACTATCGGTCTCTGGCACAGATACGCAGTATTTT
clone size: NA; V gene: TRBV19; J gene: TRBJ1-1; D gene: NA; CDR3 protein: CASSILKLGQNTEAFF; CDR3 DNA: TGTGCCAGTAGTATTCTGAAATTGGGACAGAACACTGAAGCTTTCTTT
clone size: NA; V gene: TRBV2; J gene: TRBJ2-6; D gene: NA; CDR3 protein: CASSDGSGANVLTF; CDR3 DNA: TGTGCCAGCAGTGACGGCTCTGGGGCCAACGTCCTGACTTTC
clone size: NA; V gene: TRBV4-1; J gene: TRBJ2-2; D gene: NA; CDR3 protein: CASSQVGYGGLNTGELFF; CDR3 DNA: TGCGCCAGCAGCCAAGTCGGTTATGGGGGGTTAAACACCGGGGAGCTGTTTTTT
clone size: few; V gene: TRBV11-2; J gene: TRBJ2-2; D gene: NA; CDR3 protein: CASSYKTGELFF; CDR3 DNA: TGTGCCAGCAGCTATAAAACCGGGGAGCTGTTTTTT
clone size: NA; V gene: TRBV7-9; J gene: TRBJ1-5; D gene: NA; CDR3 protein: CASSSGPDQPQHF; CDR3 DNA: TGTGCCAGCAGCTCAGGGCCCGATCAGCCCCAGCATTTT
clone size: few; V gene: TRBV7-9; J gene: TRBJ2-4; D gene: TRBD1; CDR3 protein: CASNLGQGWNIQYF; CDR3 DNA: TGTGCCAGCAACCTTGGACAGGGCTGGAACATTCAGTACTTC
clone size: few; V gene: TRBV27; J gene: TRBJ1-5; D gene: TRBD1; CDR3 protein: CATRQGGNSNQPQHF; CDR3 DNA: TGTGCCACCCGACAGGGGGGAAATAGCAATCAGCCCCAGCATTTT
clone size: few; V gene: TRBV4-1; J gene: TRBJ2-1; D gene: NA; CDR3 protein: CASSQATGTNEQFF; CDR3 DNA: TGCGCCAGCAGCCAAGCGACAGGTACGAATGAGCAGTTCTTC
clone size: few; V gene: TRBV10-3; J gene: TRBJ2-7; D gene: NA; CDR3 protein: CAIRDLGRLYEQYF; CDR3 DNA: TGTGCCATCAGGGACTTGGGAAGACTCTACGAGCAGTACTTC
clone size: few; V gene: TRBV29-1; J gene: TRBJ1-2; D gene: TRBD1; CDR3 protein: CSVAGQDYTF; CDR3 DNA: TGCAGCGTTGCGGGACAGGACTACACCTTC
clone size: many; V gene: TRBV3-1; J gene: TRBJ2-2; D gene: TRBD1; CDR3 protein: CASSQGQQGADGELFF; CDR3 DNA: TGTGCCAGCAGCCAAGGGCAACAGGGGGCGGACGGGGAGCTGTTTTTT
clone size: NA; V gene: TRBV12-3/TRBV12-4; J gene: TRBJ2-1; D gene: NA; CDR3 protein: CASRARPIYNEQFF; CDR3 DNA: TGTGCCAGCAGAGCCAGACCCATCTACAATGAGCAGTTCTTC
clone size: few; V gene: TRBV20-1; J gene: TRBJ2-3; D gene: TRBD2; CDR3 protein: CSAQPLAGSSPDTQYF; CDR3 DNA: TGCAGTGCCCAACCGCTAGCGGGCTCATCCCCAGATACGCAGTATTTT
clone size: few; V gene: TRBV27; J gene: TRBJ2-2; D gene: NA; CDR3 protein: CASSWARVTGELFF; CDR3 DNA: TGTGCCAGCAGTTGGGCCCGGGTCACCGGGGAGCTGTTTTTT
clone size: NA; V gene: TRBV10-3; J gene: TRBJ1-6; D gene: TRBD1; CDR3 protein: CAISEQGAVNSPLHF; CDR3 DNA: TGTGCCATCAGTGAACAGGGGGCGGTTAATTCACCCCTCCACTTT
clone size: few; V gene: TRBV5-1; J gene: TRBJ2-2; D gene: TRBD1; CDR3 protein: CASSLAGQGNGELFF; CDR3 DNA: TGCGCCAGCAGCTTGGCGGGACAGGGAAACGGGGAGCTGTTTTTT
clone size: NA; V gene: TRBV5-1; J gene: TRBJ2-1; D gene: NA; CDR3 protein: CASSLDTSSGEQFF; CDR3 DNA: TGCGCCAGCAGCTTGGATACCTCCTCGGGTGAGCAGTTCTTC
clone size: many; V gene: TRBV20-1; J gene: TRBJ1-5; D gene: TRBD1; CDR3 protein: CSANSGRGSLLSNQPQHF; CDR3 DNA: TGCAGTGCTAACTCGGGCAGGGGGTCACTTCTGAGCAATCAGCCCCAGCATTTT
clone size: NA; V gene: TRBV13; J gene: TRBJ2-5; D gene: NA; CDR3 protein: CASSYGAWGKGEETQYF; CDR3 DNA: TGTGCCAGCAGCTACGGAGCGTGGGGGAAGGGGGAAGAGACCCAGTACTTC
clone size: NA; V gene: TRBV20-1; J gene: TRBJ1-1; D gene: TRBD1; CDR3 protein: CSARGQGDTEAFF; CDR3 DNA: TGCAGTGCTAGAGGACAGGGGGACACTGAAGCTTTCTTT
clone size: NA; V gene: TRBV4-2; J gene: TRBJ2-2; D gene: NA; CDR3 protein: CASSQEILNTGELFF; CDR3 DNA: TGTGCCAGCAGCCAAGAAATACTGAACACCGGGGAGCTGTTTTTT
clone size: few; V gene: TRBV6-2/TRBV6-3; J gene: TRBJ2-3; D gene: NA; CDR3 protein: CASSQGWTDTQYF; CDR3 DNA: TGTGCCAGCAGCCAGGGGTGGACAGATACGCAGTATTTT
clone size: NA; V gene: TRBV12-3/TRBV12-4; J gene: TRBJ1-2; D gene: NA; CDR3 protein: CASSPGRRGRGYTF; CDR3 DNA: TGTGCCAGCAGTCCCGGCCGACGCGGACGAGGCTACACCTTC
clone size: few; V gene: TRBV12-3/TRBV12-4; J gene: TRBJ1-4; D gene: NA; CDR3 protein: CASSPLLRNEKLFF; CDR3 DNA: TGTGCCAGCAGTCCGTTGCTCCGGAATGAAAAACTGTTTTTT
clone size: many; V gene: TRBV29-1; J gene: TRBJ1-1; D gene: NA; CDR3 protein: CSVVDWTENTEAFF; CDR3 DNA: TGCAGCGTTGTCGACTGGACAGAGAACACTGAAGCTTTCTTT
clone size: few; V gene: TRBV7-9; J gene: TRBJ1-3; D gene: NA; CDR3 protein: CASSFGRASSGNTIYF; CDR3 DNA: TGTGCCAGCAGCTTTGGCAGGGCCTCCTCTGGAAACACCATATATTTT
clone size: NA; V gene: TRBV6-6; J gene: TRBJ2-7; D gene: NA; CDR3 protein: CASSPSEAGEQYF; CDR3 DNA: TGTGCCAGCAGCCCATCGGAGGCCGGCGAGCAGTACTTC
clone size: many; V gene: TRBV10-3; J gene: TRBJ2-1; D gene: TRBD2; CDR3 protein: CATGLAGGLEFF; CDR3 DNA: TGTGCCACCGGACTAGCGGGGGGGCTGGAGTTCTTC
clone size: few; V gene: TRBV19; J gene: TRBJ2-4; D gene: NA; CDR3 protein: CASSILAKNIQYF; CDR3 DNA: TGTGCCAGTAGTATACTAGCCAAAAACATTCAGTACTTC
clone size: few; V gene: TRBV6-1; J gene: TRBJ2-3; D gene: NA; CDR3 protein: CASSRAWGADTQYF; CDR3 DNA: TGTGCCAGCAGCCGCGCGTGGGGTGCAGATACGCAGTATTTT
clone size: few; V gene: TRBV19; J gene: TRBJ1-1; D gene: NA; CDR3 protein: CALEGRDTEAFF; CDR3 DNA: TGTGCCCTCGAGGGGAGGGACACTGAAGCTTTCTTT
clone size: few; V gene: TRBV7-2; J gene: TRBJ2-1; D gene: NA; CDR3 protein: CASSLGLPSNEQFF; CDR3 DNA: TGTGCCAGCAGCTTAGGACTACCGTCCAATGAGCAGTTCTTC
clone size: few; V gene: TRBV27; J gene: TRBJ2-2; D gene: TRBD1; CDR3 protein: CASSTTTGWSGELFF; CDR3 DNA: TGTGCCAGCAGCACGACGACAGGGTGGTCCGGGGAGCTGTTTTTT
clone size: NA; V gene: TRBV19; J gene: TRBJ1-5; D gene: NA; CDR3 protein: CAGGISSNQPQHF; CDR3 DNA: TGTGCCGGGGGGATTAGCAGCAATCAGCCCCAGCATTTT
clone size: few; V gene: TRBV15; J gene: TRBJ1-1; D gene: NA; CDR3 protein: CATSRAANTEAFF; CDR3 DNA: TGTGCCACCAGCAGAGCGGCGAACACTGAAGCTTTCTTT
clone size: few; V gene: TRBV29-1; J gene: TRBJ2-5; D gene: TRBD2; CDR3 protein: CSAGGGERETQYF; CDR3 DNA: TGCAGCGCCGGGGGGGGGGAACGAGAGACCCAGTACTTC
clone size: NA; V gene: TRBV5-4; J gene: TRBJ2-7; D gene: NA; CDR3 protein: CASSKAGTHYEQYF; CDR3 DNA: TGTGCCAGCAGCAAAGCCGGGACCCACTACGAGCAGTACTTC
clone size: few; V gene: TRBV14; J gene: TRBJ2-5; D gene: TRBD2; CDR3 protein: CASSQSRGAWETQYF; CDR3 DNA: TGTGCCAGCAGCCAATCGCGGGGGGCATGGGAGACCCAGTACTTC
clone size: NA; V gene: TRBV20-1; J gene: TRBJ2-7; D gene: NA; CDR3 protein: CSAVHEGSLYEQYF; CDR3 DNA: TGCAGTGCCGTACACGAGGGGTCCCTATACGAGCAGTACTTC
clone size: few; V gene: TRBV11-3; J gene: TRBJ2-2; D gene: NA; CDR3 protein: CASSSRVTGELFF; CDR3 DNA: TGTGCCAGCAGCTCTCGGGTGACCGGGGAGCTGTTTTTT
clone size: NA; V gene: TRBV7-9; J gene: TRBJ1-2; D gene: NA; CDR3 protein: CASNGPNVRIGYTF; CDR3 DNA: TGTGCCAGCAATGGACCGAATGTTCGGATCGGCTACACCTTC
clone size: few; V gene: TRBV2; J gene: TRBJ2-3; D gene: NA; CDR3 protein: CASRPFTGGPADTQYF; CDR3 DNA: TGTGCCAGCAGACCCTTTACGGGGGGCCCCGCAGATACGCAGTATTTT
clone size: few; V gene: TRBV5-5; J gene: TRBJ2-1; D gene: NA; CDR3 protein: CASSLGLQSSYNEQFF; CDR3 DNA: TGTGCCAGCAGCTTGGGTTTACAGAGCTCCTACAATGAGCAGTTCTTC
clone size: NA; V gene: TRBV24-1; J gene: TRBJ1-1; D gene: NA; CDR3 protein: CATSVRGGTEAFF; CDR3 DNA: TGTGCCACCAGCGTCCGGGGAGGGACTGAAGCTTTCTTT
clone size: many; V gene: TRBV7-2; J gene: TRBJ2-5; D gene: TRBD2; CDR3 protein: CASRFSGGQETQYF; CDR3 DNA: TGTGCCAGCCGTTTTAGCGGGGGCCAAGAGACCCAGTACTTC
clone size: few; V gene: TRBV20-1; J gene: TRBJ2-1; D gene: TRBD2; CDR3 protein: CSAPAFSGGYNEQFF; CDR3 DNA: TGCAGTGCTCCCGCCTTTTCGGGGGGGTACAATGAGCAGTTCTTC
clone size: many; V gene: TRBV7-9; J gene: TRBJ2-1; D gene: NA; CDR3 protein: CASRWSNEQFF; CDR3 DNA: TGTGCCAGCAGGTGGTCGAATGAGCAGTTCTTC
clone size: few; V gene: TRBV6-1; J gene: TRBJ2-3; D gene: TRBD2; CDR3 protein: CASSPLPYSGGSTDTQYF; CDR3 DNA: TGTGCCAGCAGCCCCCTCCCCTACAGCGGGGGGAGCACAGATACGCAGTATTTT
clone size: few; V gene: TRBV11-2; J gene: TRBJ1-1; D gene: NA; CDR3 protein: CASSLRTKTEAFF; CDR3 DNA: TGTGCCAGCAGCTTACGCACTAAAACTGAAGCTTTCTTT
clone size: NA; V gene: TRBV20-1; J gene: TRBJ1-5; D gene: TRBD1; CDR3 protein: CSARALQGDQPQHF; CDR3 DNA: TGCAGTGCTAGAGCCTTACAGGGGGATCAGCCCCAGCATTTT
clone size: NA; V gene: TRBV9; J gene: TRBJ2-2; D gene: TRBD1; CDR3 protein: CASSEGTGVGTGELFF; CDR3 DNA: TGTGCCAGCAGCGAGGGGACAGGGGTGGGCACCGGGGAGCTGTTTTTT
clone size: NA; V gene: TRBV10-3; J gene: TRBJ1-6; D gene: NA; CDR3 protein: CAISDDKGNSPLHF; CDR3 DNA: TGTGCCATCAGTGATGATAAGGGGAATTCACCCCTCCACTTT
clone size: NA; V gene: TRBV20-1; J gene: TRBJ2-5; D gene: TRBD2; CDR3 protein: CSAPIAGKETQYF; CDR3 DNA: TGCAGTGCTCCCATAGCGGGGAAAGAGACCCAGTACTTC
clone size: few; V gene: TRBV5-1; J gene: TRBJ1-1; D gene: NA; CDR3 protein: CARRDRNTEAFF; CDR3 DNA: TGCGCCAGGAGGGACCGGAACACTGAAGCTTTCTTT